In its sample, the clone carrying this TCR delta chain was seen many times. Its antigen is unidentified. The translation of this DNA and the TCRdb protein of a much larger clone differ at residue 5, probably owing to a read error; the protein shown here is translated from the DNA. The data were taken from a study of γδ T cells in repeated Plasmodium falciparum infection. Study overall: Over about 640 days, donors received four mosquito-bite P. falciparum NF54 infections.

TCRdb processed the multiplex PCR reads again with the CATT caller. The sample has 93,000 or so delta-chain clones, over 0.75% seen once; the top ten hold 7.5% to 10%. This CDR3 spans 17 amino acids. The ends lost 3 bases at V and 0 bases at J; junction bases unmatched: 11. Germline V gene sequence: CDR1 GEAIGNYY, CDR2 EKD. Study-wide findings and caveats: Donors in Mali lived in a small rural village, largely one ethnic group. Compared with Australian children, Malian Vdelta2-negative repertoires seemed more clonal, less diverse, less shared.

Vgamma9/Vdelta2+ and Vdelta2-negative gammadelta T cells were flow-sorted from PBMC for bulk sequencing. The V call is TRDV2, the J call TRDJ1; 8 bases match TRDD3. Sequencing was done on a sample of gamma-delta T cells from blood. The receptor comes from a pool of human donors (malaria-infected and uninfected, not separated). Here the CDR3 DNA reads TGTGCCTGTGACGCCCTAGCCCGGGGGGATAACACCGATAAACTCATCTTT. Translated, it gives CACDALARGDNTDKLIF.